This T cell receptor beta chain is from a study of cytomegalovirus exposure and HLA in healthy donors. Study results and caveats: Investigators reported 150 to 200 TCR beta chains as tied to cytomegalovirus.

Generated by immunoSEQ multiplex PCR, the TCRdb table keeps only in-frame clones and is missing some. The sample records 150,000 to 200,000 clones, roughly 83% being singletons. The CDR3 is 17 residues long. Per the germline V gene, CDR1 is SEHNR and CDR2 is FQNEAQ (reference sequence). Trimming took 6 bases from V and 0 from J, leaving 20 bases between them. In regard to this clone: Its matching antigen is unknown.

The sequence derives from a woman younger than 30 in good health and CMV-seronegative. Material: PBMCs. V gene TRBV7-9 combines with J gene TRBJ1-2, with D possibly matching TRBD1 (5 bases). The CDR3 sequence is CASSPDRPLTSNYGYTF. The CDR3 region has the DNA TGTGCCAGCAGTCCTGACAGACCCCTAACATCTAACTATGGCTACACCTTC.